This entry lists 12 T cell receptor beta chains sequenced from one sample in a study of identical twins. TCRdb redid the calling of the 5' RACE reads with MiXCR, one entry per CDR3 protein. The profile shows hundreds of thousands of distinct CDR3 sequences, 15% to 20% of them singletons. These records were also assigned to another study, of T cells expressing NK-cell markers.

Material: PBMCs. The receptors here all came from a woman aged 18-35 years in good health.

This clonotype was recorded a few times. The CDR3 is CASSYSRPRVLGLYEQYF. CDR3 bases: TGTGCCAGCAGTTACTCGAGACCGCGGGTCTTGGGCCTCTACGAGCAGTACTTC. This sequence joins TRBV6-2 or TRBV6-3 and TRBJ2-7; a weak D match, TRBD2 (5 bases). V lost 0 bases and J 3 bases, leaving 21 bases between the germline ends. The CDR3 loop spans 18 amino acids. Germline CDR1 and CDR2: MNHEY and SVGEGT.

This clonotype appeared a few times. This sequence joins TRBV7-9 and TRBJ2-1; D tentatively fits TRBD1 or TRBD2 (6 bases each). In germline, CDR1 is SEHNR, CDR2 FQNEAQ (reference sequence). Trimming took off 7 bases at V and 8 bases at J, with 21 bases between the two ends. The CDR3 length is 15 residues. CDR3 coding DNA: TGTGCCAGCACCCAGGGGAAGGCGGGAATCGATGAGCAGTTCTTC. Its protein is CASTQGKAGIDEQFF.

CDR3: CASSYLGFHQPQHF. In DNA form, the CDR3 reads TGTGCCAGCAGTTACTTAGGGTTTCATCAGCCCCAGCATTTT. The rearrangement joins TRBV12-3 or TRBV12-4 to TRBJ1-5, with D unclear. The CDR3 has 14 amino acids. V was shortened by 4 bases and J by 5 bases, with 12 bases between the two germline ends.

There are a few counts of this clonotype. The chain joins TRBV12-3 or TRBV12-4 to TRBJ1-6; TRBD1 is a possible D gene (6 bases). This CDR3 contains 13 residues. Between the trimmed V and J ends, which lost 5 bases and 11 bases, there was a span of 13 bases. The CDR3 DNA sequence: TGTGCCAGCAGTATCCAAGGGGGGGCACCCCTCCACTTT. It translates to CASSIQGGAPLHF.

The V call is TRBV29-1, the J call TRBJ2-7; a possible D gene is TRBD1 (5 bases). V shed 6 bases and J shed 4 bases, with 16 bases lying between them. CDR3 length: 13 amino acids. The germline gives CDR1 SQVTM, CDR2 ANQGSEA. The CDR3 is CSVQGYRNYEQYF. CDR3 bases: TGCAGCGTCCAGGGTTATCGGAATTACGAGCAGTACTTC.

This sequence joins TRBV6-2 or TRBV6-3 and TRBJ1-2; no clear D gene. The CDR3 has 13 amino acids. Germline-derived CDR1 and CDR2 are MNHEY and SVGEGT. Trimming removed 6 bases from V and 8 bases from J, with 16 bases in between. The CDR3 region is CASSPTKSLGYTF. The CDR3 nucleotides are TGTGCCAGCAGCCCTACAAAGTCACTCGGCTACACCTTC.

This clonotype came up a few times. This chain connects TRBV5-1 to TRBJ2-7; TRBD2 matches 12 bases. Trimming took 4 bases from V and 5 from J; bases not matched to a gene: 7. The CDR3 has 15 amino acids. Germline loops: CDR1 SGHRS, CDR2 YFSETQ. The CDR3 here is CASSPGLAGSHEQYF. CDR3 DNA sequence: TGCGCCAGCAGCCCCGGACTAGCGGGATCCCACGAGCAGTACTTC.

This clonotype was detected many times. The J gene is TRBJ2-1, the V gene TRBV5-5; D ambiguous. The V end lost 1 base, the J end lost 3 bases, and 5 bases lay between the germline ends. The germline CDR1 and CDR2 sequences are SGHKS and YYEKEE (reference sequence). The CDR3 runs 13 residues. CDR3 sequence: CASSLNRYNEQFF. In DNA form, the CDR3 reads TGTGCCAGCAGCTTGAACCGCTACAATGAGCAGTTCTTC.

The rearrangement links TRBV29-1 to TRBJ2-1, with 7 bases aligning to TRBD2. The CDR3 spans 14 residues. The V segment lost 6 bases and the J segment 2 bases; nucleotides outside the gene matches: 7. CDR1 and CDR2 (germline): SQVTM, ANQGSEA. The CDR3 sequence: CSVVKAGAYNEQFF. CDR3 nucleotides: TGCAGCGTCGTAAAGGCGGGGGCCTACAATGAGCAGTTCTTC.

The chain carries TRBV20-1 and TRBJ1-2; 7 nucleotides match TRBD1. The V gene's germline CDR1 is DFQATT and CDR2 SNEGSKA (reference sequence). The junction had 10 bases not matched to a gene; V was cut back by 4 bases and J by 2 bases. This CDR3 has 15 amino acids. CDR3 residues: CSATDRVSRNYGYTF. The CDR3 DNA sequence: TGCAGTGCTACCGACAGGGTGTCGAGGAACTATGGCTACACCTTC.

The CDR3 nucleotides are TGTGCCAGCAGTCCGGGACTAGCGGGAAAGCCAGGAGTAGATACGCAGTATTTT. Translating gives CASSPGLAGKPGVDTQYF. The chain has TRBV11-1 and TRBJ2-3, with 13 bases matching TRBD2. The CDR3 extends over 18 amino acids. Trimming removed 6 bases from V and 5 bases from J; junction bases left unmatched: 14. The V gene's germline CDR1 is SGHAT and CDR2 FQDESV (reference sequence).

This chain connects TRBV7-2 to TRBJ2-7; possibly TRBD1 for D (5 bases). Looked up from germline, CDR1 is SGHTA and CDR2 is FQGNSA. CDR3 size: 15 residues. The V gene lost 5 bases and the J gene lost 0 bases, with 14 bases spanning the gap. CDR3 region: CASSQTVHSSYEQYF. The CDR3, as DNA: TGTGCCAGCAGCCAGACAGTCCACAGCTCCTACGAGCAGTACTTC.